The 13 T cell receptor beta chains listed next were all sequenced from one sample in a study of T-cell memory formation after mild COVID-19. TCRdb re-called the 5' RACE reads with MiXCR, one entry per CDR3 protein. The sample has over 400,000 distinct CDR3 sequences, 20% to 30% seen once. The specimen sequenced was PBMCs or a T cell subset sorted from them (not recorded which). Receptors were obtained from an adult woman who had mild COVID-19 (a few samples of this study predate the infection). Cell type and time point are not known.

The rearrangement uses TRBV12-3 or TRBV12-4 and TRBJ2-1; 7 bases line up with TRBD1. The CDR3 contains 15 residues. J lost 1 base, V lost 5 bases, and 5 bases had no gene match. The DNA of the CDR3 is TGTGCCAGCAGTCCGCGACAGGGTTCCTACAATGAGCAGTTCTTC. Protein product: CASSPRQGSYNEQFF.

The chain uses TRBV12-3 or TRBV12-4 and TRBJ1-4; a weak D match, TRBD1 (6 bases). V gave up 6 bases and J gave up 8 bases, with 19 bases separating them. CDR3 length: 15 amino acids. CDR3 in DNA: TGTGCCAGCAGCCCCGTGGGGGGCAACAGGGAAAAACTGTTTTTT. As protein: CASSPVGGNREKLFF.

This clonotype has a handful of counts. The V and J genes are TRBV19 and TRBJ1-1; unclear D gene. CDR3 length: 11 amino acids. Germline V gene lookup returns CDR1 LNHDA and CDR2 SQIVND (reference sequence). Trimming shortened V by 6 bases and J by 10 bases, and 12 bases separated the two germline ends. CDR3 in amino acids: CASSSQGLAFF. The CDR3, as DNA: TGTGCCAGTAGCTCGCAAGGGTTAGCTTTCTTT. The variable domain in full, completed from reference TRBV19 and TRBJ1-1, reads DGGITQSPKYLFRKEGQNVTLSCEQNLNHDAMYWYRQDPGQGLRLIYYSQIVNDFQKGDIAEGYSVSREKKESFPLTVTSAQKNPTAFYLCASSSQGLAFFGQGTRLTVV.

V is TRBV6-5 and J is TRBJ2-1; maybe TRBD2 (5 bases). Between the trimmed V and J ends, which lost 7 bases and 7 bases, there was a span of 8 bases. CDR1 is MNHEY and CDR2 is SVGAGI in the germline V gene. The CDR3 extends over 11 amino acids. In DNA, the CDR3 is TGTGCCAGCAAGCGGAGGAATGAGCAGTTCTTC. This encodes CASKRRNEQFF.

The sample holds many counts of this clonotype. This rearrangement joins TRBV7-3 to TRBJ2-1, with 8 nucleotides matching TRBD1. Germline V gene lookup returns CDR1 SGHTA and CDR2 FQGTGA. V dropped 1 base and J dropped 3; count of bases not matched to a gene: 2. This CDR3 spans 15 amino acids. Written as DNA, the CDR3 is TGTGCCAGCAGCTTAAACAGGGGGAGCTACAATGAGCAGTTCTTC. It specifies CASSLNRGSYNEQFF.

This chain uses TRBV9 with TRBJ1-1, with D possibly matching TRBD1 (5 bases). Germline V gene lookup returns CDR1 SGDLS and CDR2 YYNGEE. This CDR3 spans 12 amino acids. The V end lost 3 bases, the J end lost 11 bases, and 14 bases lay between the germline ends. The CDR3 spells CASSALSGFAFF. The DNA of the CDR3 is TGTGCCAGCAGCGCCCTTTCAGGGTTCGCTTTCTTT.

The CDR3 nucleotides read TGTGCCAGCAGCCCGACCCAACAGGGTGAGCAGTTCTTC. Translated: CASSPTQQGEQFF. The chain combines TRBV7-3 with TRBJ2-1; possible D gene TRBD1, 6 bases. V lost 5 bases and J lost 9, with 14 bases in between. This CDR3 is 13 amino acids long. Germline V gives CDR1 SGHTA, CDR2 FQGTGA. Based on the CDR3 plus reference TRBV7-3 and TRBJ2-1, the full variable domain is GAGVSQTPSNKVTEKGKYVELRCDPISGHTALYWYRQSLGQGPEFLIYFQGTGAADDSGLPNDRFFAVRPEGSVSTLKIQRTERGDSAVYLCASSPTQQGEQFFGPGTRLTVL.

This chain connects TRBV12-3 or TRBV12-4 to TRBJ1-1; TRBD1 agrees at 8 bases. This CDR3 contains 14 residues. V lost 6 bases, J lost 2 bases, and 5 bases stayed unmatched. CDR3 nucleotides: TGTGCCAGCAGCCAGGGACAGGTAAACACTGAAGCTTTCTTT. Translating it yields CASSQGQVNTEAFF.

This clonotype was observed a handful of times. The chain uses TRBV12-3 or TRBV12-4 and TRBJ2-7; D may be TRBD2 (6 bases). The CDR3 runs to 13 residues. Trimming cost V 6 bases and J 6 bases, with 15 bases left between them. The CDR3 nucleotides are TGTGCCAGCAGCCACCCCGGGGGTTCCGAGCAGTACTTC. Protein: CASSHPGGSEQYF.

This clonotype was seen more than once but under ten times. The chain carries TRBV6-6 and TRBJ1-1; perhaps TRBD1 as D (5 bases). Trimming took off 5 bases at V and 11 bases at J, with 21 bases between the two ends. The CDR3 extends over 14 amino acids. CDR1 is MNHNY, CDR2 SVGAGI, per germline (reference sequence). The CDR3 sequence is CASSQQWGSTGAFF. In DNA form, the CDR3 reads TGTGCCAGCAGTCAACAATGGGGCTCTACGGGGGCTTTCTTT.

The chain recombines TRBV2 with TRBJ2-4; perhaps TRBD1 as D (5 bases). V lost 9 bases and J 0 bases, leaving 18 bases between the germline ends. This CDR3 comprises 16 residues. Germline V CDR1 and CDR2: SNHLY, FYNNEI. The CDR3 region is CASWWQGPTAKNIQYF. CDR3 sequence (DNA): TGTGCCAGTTGGTGGCAGGGTCCTACAGCCAAAAACATTCAGTACTTC. The complete variable domain, with remaining parts taken from reference TRBV2 and TRBJ2-4, reads EPEVTQTPSHQVTQMGQEVILRCVPISNHLYFYWYRQILGQKVEFLVSFYNNEISEKSEIFDDQFSVERPDGSNFTLKIRSTKLEDSAMYFCASWWQGPTAKNIQYFGAGTRLSVL.

This chain links TRBV7-9 with TRBJ2-5; TRBD1 matches 8 bases. Germline assignment: CDR1 SEHNR and CDR2 FQNEAQ (reference sequence). The CDR3 spans 15 residues. The V segment lost 3 bases and the J segment 0 bases; nucleotides outside the gene matches: 3. CDR3 sequence reads: CASSLRTGYQETQYF. The CDR3 coding sequence is TGTGCCAGCAGCTTGCGGACAGGGTACCAAGAGACCCAGTACTTC. The variable domain in full, completed from reference TRBV7-9 and TRBJ2-5, reads DTGVSQNPRHKITKRGQNVTFRCDPISEHNRLYWYRQTLGQGPEFLTYFQNEAQLEKSRLLSDRFSAERPKGSFSTLEIQRTEQGDSAMYLCASSLRTGYQETQYFGPGTRLLVL.

This clonotype was detected a few times. The rearrangement joins TRBV29-1 to TRBJ2-7; D is undetermined. Trimming took off 2 bases at V and 2 bases at J, with 7 bases between the two ends. Germline V gives CDR1 SQVTM, CDR2 ANQGSEA. The CDR3 contains 12 residues. The CDR3 sequence is CSVEPGPYEQYF. For the CDR3, the DNA is TGCAGCGTTGAACCCGGACCCTACGAGCAGTACTTC.